This is a list of T cell receptor beta chains from one sample in a study of blood T cell repertoires in COVID-19. The table came from immunoSEQ multiplex PCR; TCRdb's copy has only in-frame clones and leaves some out. The data contain 60,000 to 80,000 clones, more than 90% of them seen just once; the ten biggest clones take up over 5.5%. Sequencing was done on a sample of peripheral blood. The source is a human donor in a cohort sampled during active COVID-19. The CDR3 runs from the conserved cysteine through the conserved F or W. The D gene is left open where the match is weak. Clone size is stated in some rows and not others, as once, few, many or a class when expanded.

V gene: TRBV28; clone size: few; D gene: .; J gene: TRBJ2-2; CDR3 DNA: TGTGCCAGCAGACGTCGACAGAACACCGGGGAGCTGTTTTTT; CDR3 protein: CASRRRQNTGELFF
V gene: TRBV6-5; clone size: once; D gene: .; J gene: TRBJ2-3; CDR3 DNA: TGTGCCAGCAGTCTCGTCTCAGGGACAGATACGCAGTATTTT; CDR3 protein: CASSLVSGTDTQYF
V gene: TRBV5-1; clone size: .; D gene: .; J gene: TRBJ1-2; CDR3 DNA: TGCGCCAGCAGCTTGTGGGGGGAGAACTATGGCTACACCTTC; CDR3 protein: CASSLWGENYGYTF
V gene: TRBV3-1/TRBV3-2; clone size: .; D gene: TRBD2; J gene: TRBJ2-1; CDR3 DNA: TGTGCCAGCAGACCCAGCGGGGGATCCTACAATGAGCAGTTCTTC; CDR3 protein: CASRPSGGSYNEQFF
V gene: TRBV27; clone size: few; D gene: .; J gene: TRBJ1-1; CDR3 DNA: TGTGCCAGCAGTAATAGGAACACTGAAGCTTTCTTT; CDR3 protein: CASSNRNTEAFF
V gene: TRBV4-3; clone size: .; D gene: TRBD1; J gene: TRBJ1-4; CDR3 DNA: TGCGCCAGCAGCCAAGACAAACAGGGGGGAGAAAAACTGTTTTTT; CDR3 protein: CASSQDKQGGEKLFF
V gene: TRBV11-2; clone size: .; D gene: .; J gene: TRBJ2-1; CDR3 DNA: TGTGCCAGCAGCCACCAGAATGAGCAGTTCTTC; CDR3 protein: CASSHQNEQFF
V gene: TRBV9; clone size: .; D gene: TRBD1; J gene: TRBJ1-1; CDR3 DNA: TGTGCCAGCAGTGGCAGGGGGATAAACACTGAAGCTTTCTTT; CDR3 protein: CASSGRGINTEAFF
V gene: TRBV7-2; clone size: .; D gene: .; J gene: TRBJ1-1; CDR3 DNA: TGTGCCAGCAGCTTAGGCAGGGCCTCTGAAGCTTTCTTT; CDR3 protein: CASSLGRASEAFF
V gene: TRBV4-2; clone size: .; D gene: .; J gene: TRBJ1-1; CDR3 DNA: TGTGCCAGCAGCCCCCTCCCGACAAACTTTGAAGCTTTCTTT; CDR3 protein: CASSPLPTNFEAFF
V gene: TRBV12-3/TRBV12-4; clone size: .; D gene: TRBD1; J gene: TRBJ1-2; CDR3 DNA: TGTGCCAGCAAGGACAGGGGGCGAGGCGGCTACACCTTC; CDR3 protein: CASKDRGRGGYTF
V gene: TRBV7-9; clone size: once; D gene: TRBD1; J gene: TRBJ2-3; CDR3 DNA: TGTGCCAGCAGCTCAGGACAGGGGAGAACAGATACGCAGTATTTT; CDR3 protein: CASSSGQGRTDTQYF
V gene: TRBV5-1; clone size: .; D gene: TRBD1; J gene: TRBJ1-6; CDR3 DNA: TGCGCCAGCAGCCCGGGACAGCCGAATTCACCCCTCCACTTT; CDR3 protein: CASSPGQPNSPLHF